The 25 T cell receptor beta chains below come from one sample, sequenced in a study of T-cell reconstitution after alpha-beta-depleted transplantation in children (dated by TCRdb to 2016 to 2017). Libraries came from PCR. Reads for this sample came from an Illumina HiSeq 2500. TCR libraries were prepared with molecular barcoding, using unique molecular identifiers to normalize TCRbeta repertoire quantification. In TCRdb, the public reads were trimmed at Q25 with fastp and aligned with MiXCR, with productive beta chains retained. For every CDR3 protein sequence, its rows merge into one entry that carries the most common genes and DNA. This sample has approximately 640,000 distinct CDR3 sequences in its table, and roughly 17% of those were observed once. Of the sample, approximately 1% is held by the ten largest clones. The starting material was PBMCs from the stem cell graft donor, obtained from the stem cell graft. The origin of the receptors is a human donor who donated a stem cell graft to a child with acute myeloid leukemia.

This clonotype was seen ten or more times. The CDR3, as DNA: TGCAGTGCTAGGGGGACTAGCGCTTACAATGAGCAGTTCTTC. It encodes CSARGTSAYNEQFF. The chain employs TRBV20-1 and TRBJ2-1; TRBD2 aligns across 10 bases. The CDR3 length is 14 residues. The V gene end was trimmed by 3 bases and the J gene end by 4 bases; junction bases not matched to a gene: 3. Germline CDR1 is DFQATT and CDR2 is SNEGSKA (reference sequence).

This sequence joins TRBV4-3 and TRBJ2-5; 7 nucleotides match TRBD1. Germline loops: CDR1 LGHNA, CDR2 YSLEER. Germline trimming cut 0 bases from V and 4 bases from J; bases unmatched to any gene: 11. This CDR3 has 17 residues. The CDR3 is CASSQEPRGAGGETQYF. The CDR3 bases are TGCGCCAGCAGCCAAGAACCCAGGGGAGCAGGGGGAGAGACCCAGTACTTC.

This clonotype was seen ten or more times. CDR3 region: CASSPRTGSNNYGYTF. The DNA of the CDR3 is TGCGCCAGCAGCCCGCGGACAGGGAGTAACAACTATGGCTACACCTTC. V usage is TRBV5-1 and J usage is TRBJ1-2, with 8 bases matching TRBD1. The CDR3 has 16 residues. CDR1 is SGHRS, CDR2 YFSETQ, per germline. V was pared by 4 bases and J by 2 bases, with 10 bases of the junction left unmatched. Full variable domain (missing parts from reference TRBV5-1 and TRBJ1-2): KAGVTQTPRYLIKTRGQQVTLSCSPISGHRSVSWYQQTPGQGLQFLFEYFSETQRNKGNFPGRFSGRQFSNSRSEMNVSTLELGDSALYLCASSPRTGSNNYGYTFGSGTRLTVV.

The chain joins TRBV7-9 to TRBJ2-5; 9 nucleotides agree with TRBD1. This CDR3 is built from 15 residues. Germline CDR1 and CDR2: SEHNR and FQNEAQ (reference sequence). Germline trimming cut 4 bases from V and 7 bases from J; bases unmatched to any gene: 10. For the CDR3, the DNA is TGTGCCAGCAGCTCCTCCGGGACAGGGAAAGGGACCCAGTACTTC. As protein: CASSSSGTGKGTQYF.

V and J are TRBV5-5 and TRBJ2-7, with D maybe TRBD2 (6 bases). Trimming removed 4 bases from V and 3 bases from J, with 11 bases in between. This CDR3 contains 13 residues. Germline lookup yields CDR1 SGHKS and CDR2 YYEKEE (reference sequence). In DNA form, the CDR3 reads TGTGCCAGCAGCGTCGGGACTTTCTACGAGCAGTACGTC. Residues: CASSVGTFYEQYV.

In this sample, this clonotype turned up many times. The J gene is TRBJ1-5, the V gene TRBV27; 8 positions match TRBD1. The CDR3 totals 17 residues. Germline CDR1 and CDR2: MNHEY and SMNVEV (reference sequence). V was clipped by 3 bases and J by 2 bases; unmatched bases: 9. Written as DNA, the CDR3 is TGTGCCAGCAGTTTGTCCAGGGGGCGTGAGGGCAATCAGCCCCAGCATTTT. Translation: CASSLSRGREGNQPQHF.

The chain combines TRBV7-2 with TRBJ2-3; D is possibly TRBD1 (5 bases). Germline assignment: CDR1 SGHTA and CDR2 FQGNSA. V was shortened by 3 bases and J by 5 bases, with 15 bases between the two germline ends. The CDR3 runs to 15 residues. DNA for the CDR3: TGTGCCAGCAGCTTTCAGGCAGGGCGGAAAGATACGCAGTATTTT. Translated, it gives CASSFQAGRKDTQYF.

The rearrangement uses TRBV12-3 or TRBV12-4 and TRBJ2-1; D possibly corresponds to TRBD2 (5 bases). V lost 0 bases to trimming and J lost 7 bases, with 13 bases between them. The CDR3 is 15 residues long. CDR3 loop: CASSLALMTGNEQFF. CDR3 in DNA: TGTGCCAGCAGTTTAGCGCTAATGACGGGGAATGAGCAGTTCTTC.

The chain has TRBV7-2 and TRBJ2-3, with 8 bases matching TRBD2. Germline values: CDR1 SGHTA, CDR2 FQGNSA. J was trimmed by 3 bases and V by 5 bases; bases with no gene match: 7. The CDR3 is 15 amino acids. CDR3 residues: CASSSGGGRTDTQYF. The CDR3 nucleotides are TGTGCCAGCAGCAGCGGGGGTGGTCGAACAGATACGCAGTATTTT.

V and J are TRBV11-1 and TRBJ1-1; TRBD1 matches at 11 bases. There are 16 residues in the CDR3. Trimming took 5 bases from V and 5 from J; bases not matched to a gene: 10. CDR1 and CDR2 (germline): SGHAT, FQDESV (reference sequence). CDR3 DNA sequence: TGTGCCAGCAGCATTCCGGGACAGGGGGACCGGACTGAAGCTTTCTTT. Translated, it gives CASSIPGQGDRTEAFF. The full variable domain, rest sourced from reference TRBV11-1 and TRBJ1-1, is EAEVAQSPRYKITEKSQAVAFWCDPISGHATLYWYRQILGQGPELLVQFQDESVVDDSQLPKDRFSAERLKGVDSTLKIQPAELGDSAMYLCASSIPGQGDRTEAFFGQGTRLTVV.

This clonotype was observed at least ten times. The rearrangement joins TRBV6-5 to TRBJ1-2, with 11 nucleotides matching TRBD1. The V gene's germline CDR1 is MNHEY and CDR2 SVGAGI. Trimming at V came to 0 bases and at J to 4 bases, leaving 4 bases not matched to a gene. This CDR3 is built from 16 residues. CDR3 protein: CASSYSRTGGSYGYTF. DNA of the CDR3: TGTGCCAGCAGTTACTCGAGGACAGGGGGCAGCTATGGCTACACCTTC.

This chain uses TRBV19 with TRBJ2-1, with D maybe TRBD1 (6 bases). The CDR3 is 15 amino acids. Looked up from germline, CDR1 is LNHDA and CDR2 is SQIVND (reference sequence). Between the trimmed V and J ends, which lost 5 bases and 3 bases, there was a span of 14 bases. The DNA for the CDR3 is TGTGCCAGTAGTCCCCGGGACACAGGCTACAATGAGCAGTTCTTC. It codes for CASSPRDTGYNEQFF.

This chain links TRBV7-9 with TRBJ1-1; the D gene is possibly TRBD1 (6 bases). V lost 10 bases and J 1 base, leaving 19 bases between the germline ends. The CDR3 consists of 15 residues. The germline V gene has CDR1 SEHNR and CDR2 FQNEAQ (reference sequence). CDR3 sequence reads: CATPGRGRGNTEAFF. The CDR3 DNA reads as TGTGCCACTCCGGGTCGGGGGCGCGGGAACACTGAAGCTTTCTTT.

In this sample, this clonotype turned up many times. This chain uses TRBV29-1 with TRBJ2-7; D remains ambiguous. This CDR3 has 12 residues. Trimming left V 4 bases short and J 0 bases short, with 7 bases between. CDR1 is SQVTM and CDR2 is ANQGSEA in the germline V gene. The CDR3 coding sequence is TGCAGCGTTGTGGCCAACTCCTACGAGCAGTACTTC. As protein: CSVVANSYEQYF.

This clonotype has ten or more counts. The chain uses TRBV12-3 or TRBV12-4 and TRBJ1-1; D gene unclear. V shed 6 bases and J shed 1 base, with 12 bases lying between them. This CDR3 comprises 14 residues. CDR3 residues: CASSPRVQNTEAFF. The CDR3 bases are TGTGCCAGCAGCCCACGGGTTCAGAACACTGAAGCTTTCTTT.

The gene calls are TRBV7-9 and TRBJ2-2, with a possible D match to TRBD1 (7 bases). The ends were cut back, 5 bases at V and 5 bases at J, with 18 bases in the middle. This CDR3 contains 16 residues. Germline V gives CDR1 SEHNR, CDR2 FQNEAQ (reference sequence). CDR3 in amino acids: CASSPTEGARTGELFF. In DNA, the CDR3 is TGTGCCAGCAGCCCCACGGAGGGGGCGAGGACCGGGGAGCTGTTTTTT.

This clonotype was detected ten times or more. The chain carries TRBV20-1 and TRBJ2-1; a possible D gene is TRBD1 (5 bases). The V and J ends lost 6 bases and 1 base respectively, with 13 bases between them. The CDR3 loop spans 14 amino acids. Germline assignment: CDR1 DFQATT and CDR2 SNEGSKA (reference sequence). CDR3 amino acids: CSARLRVSYNEQFF. The DNA of the CDR3 is TGCAGTGCCCGACTCAGGGTGTCCTACAATGAGCAGTTCTTC.

This chain joins TRBV20-1 and TRBJ2-2, with a tentative D call TRBD1 (5 bases). CDR1 is DFQATT, CDR2 SNEGSKA, per germline (reference sequence). The V and J ends lost 0 bases and 1 base respectively, with 15 bases between them. The CDR3 has 17 residues. CDR3: CSARDSRRALNTGELFF. CDR3 nucleotides: TGCAGTGCTAGAGATAGCCGCAGGGCCTTGAACACCGGGGAGCTGTTTTTT.

The sample holds a few counts of this clonotype. The chain links TRBV24-1 to TRBJ2-2, with a possible D match to TRBD1 (6 bases). Germline assignment: CDR1 KGHDR and CDR2 SFDVKD. CDR3 length equals 17 residues. Trimming took 4 bases from V and 6 from J, leaving 20 bases between them. This CDR3 reads CATSDVEVTGGPGELFF. In DNA form, the CDR3 reads TGTGCCACCAGTGACGTCGAGGTGACAGGAGGACCCGGGGAGCTGTTTTTT.

In this sample, this clonotype turned up a few times. This chain uses TRBV20-1 with TRBJ2-7; the D gene is possibly TRBD1 (7 bases). V was shortened by 4 bases and J by 3 bases, with 13 bases between the two germline ends. CDR3 length: 13 residues. Germline V CDR1 and CDR2: DFQATT, SNEGSKA (reference sequence). The CDR3 sequence is CSAISGGLYEQYF. CDR3 DNA: TGCAGTGCTATATCAGGGGGACTCTACGAGCAGTACTTC.

V gene TRBV20-1 combines with J gene TRBJ2-2; 8 positions agree with TRBD1. J lost 5 bases, V lost 7 bases, and 9 bases had no gene match. This CDR3 contains 14 residues. CDR1 is DFQATT and CDR2 is SNEGSKA in the germline V gene (reference sequence). Here the CDR3 DNA reads TGCAGTGGGATGGGGACAGGAAGGACCGGGGAGCTGTTTTTT. The encoded protein is CSGMGTGRTGELFF.

This clonotype has a count of ten or more. This rearrangement joins TRBV29-1 to TRBJ2-7, with 7 bases identical to TRBD2. V shed 4 bases, J shed 3 bases, and the junction held 3 bases outside the gene matches. CDR3 length: 12 amino acids. Germline lookup yields CDR1 SQVTM and CDR2 ANQGSEA. CDR3 in amino acids: CSVVGRGYEQYF. DNA for the CDR3: TGCAGCGTTGTTGGGAGGGGCTACGAGCAGTACTTC.

This clonotype was detected many times. This chain connects TRBV29-1 to TRBJ1-5; D possibly corresponds to TRBD1 (5 bases). Germline V gene data show CDR1 as SQVTM and CDR2 as ANQGSEA. Trimming took 1 base from V and 8 from J, leaving 12 bases between them. The CDR3 has 13 amino acids. This chain's CDR3 is CSVEVGPEEPQHF. CDR3 bases: TGCAGCGTTGAAGTGGGACCGGAAGAGCCCCAGCATTTT.

The rearrangement links TRBV7-2 to TRBJ1-2; D perhaps matches TRBD1 (6 bases). Germline loops: CDR1 SGHTA, CDR2 FQGNSA. This CDR3 has 14 residues. The V and J ends lost 2 bases and 4 bases respectively, with 11 bases between them. The CDR3: CASSLRGGVYGYTF. CDR3 nucleotide sequence: TGTGCCAGCAGCTTACGAGGGGGTGTCTATGGCTACACCTTC.

In its sample, this clonotype was seen a few times. This chain connects TRBV7-2 to TRBJ2-1; TRBD2 matches 9 bases. V gave up 5 bases and J gave up 4 bases; unmatched junction bases: 9. The V gene's germline CDR1 is SGHTA and CDR2 FQGNSA. This CDR3 is 16 amino acids long. CDR3 residues: CASSQYSGGKYNEQFF. The CDR3 nucleotides are TGTGCCAGCAGCCAATATAGCGGGGGCAAATACAATGAGCAGTTCTTC.